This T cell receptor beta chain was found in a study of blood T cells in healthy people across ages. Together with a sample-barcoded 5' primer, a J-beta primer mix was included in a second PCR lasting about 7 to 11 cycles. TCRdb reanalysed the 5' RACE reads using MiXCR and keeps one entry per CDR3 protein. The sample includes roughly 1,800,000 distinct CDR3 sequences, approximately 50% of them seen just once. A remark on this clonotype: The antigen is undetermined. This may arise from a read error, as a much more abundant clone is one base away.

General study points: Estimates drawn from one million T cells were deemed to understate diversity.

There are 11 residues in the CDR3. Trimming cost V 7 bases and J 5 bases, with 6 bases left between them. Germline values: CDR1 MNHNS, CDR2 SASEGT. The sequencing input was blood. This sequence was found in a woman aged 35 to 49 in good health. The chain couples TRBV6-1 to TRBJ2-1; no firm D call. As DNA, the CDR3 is TGTGCCAGCACCTTTAACAATGAGCAGTTCTTC. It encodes CASTFNNEQFF.